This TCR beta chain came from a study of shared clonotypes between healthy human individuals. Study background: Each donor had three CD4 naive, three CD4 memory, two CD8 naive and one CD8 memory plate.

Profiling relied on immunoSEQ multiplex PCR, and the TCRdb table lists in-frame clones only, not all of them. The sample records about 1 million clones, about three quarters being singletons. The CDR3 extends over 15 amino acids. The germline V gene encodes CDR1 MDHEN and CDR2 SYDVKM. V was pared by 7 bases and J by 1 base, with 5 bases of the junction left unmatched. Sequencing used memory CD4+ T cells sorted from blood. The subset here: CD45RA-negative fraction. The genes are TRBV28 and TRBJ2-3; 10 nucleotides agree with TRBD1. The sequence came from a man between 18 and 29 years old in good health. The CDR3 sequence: CASTVGTGGTDTQYF. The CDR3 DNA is TGTGCCAGCACCGTCGGGACAGGGGGCACAGATACGCAGTATTTT. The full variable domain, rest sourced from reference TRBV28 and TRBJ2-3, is DVKVTQSSRYLVKRTGEKVFLECVQDMDHENMFWYRQDPGLGLRLIYFSYDVKMKEKGDIPEGYSVSREKKERFSLILESASTNQTSMYLCASTVGTGGTDTQYFGPGTRLTVL.